This TCR beta chain was sequenced in a study of OX40 agonist ivuxolimab in advanced cancers. In the study overall: Patients received the agonistic anti-OX40 (CD134) antibody ivuxolimab. People in dose escalation had one of these cancers: hepatocellular carcinoma, melanoma, renal cell or head and neck cancer.

Produced via immunoSEQ multiplex PCR; TCRdb's table is partial and in-frame only. The data contain tens of thousands of clones, 85% to 90% of them singletons. To note about this clone: As yet, its antigen is unknown.

The V gene's germline CDR1 is MDHEN and CDR2 SYDVKM. The CDR3 loop spans 16 amino acids. The trim removed 3 bases at V and 9 bases at J, leaving 9 bases unmatched. Study results and limitations: At 0.1 to 3.0 mg/kg and by week 6, clonal expansion occurred in CD4+ and CD8+ blood T cells. The expanded peripheral T cells' antigen specificity was not determined.

Sequencing used CD4+ or CD8+ T cells sorted from blood, obtained in a trial of the OX40 agonist ivuxolimab. The clonotype comes from an adult with an advanced solid tumor such as melanoma, head and neck, liver or kidney cancer. This chain joins TRBV28 and TRBJ1-6, with 9 bases matching TRBD1. DNA of the CDR3: TGTGCCAGCAGTTTGGATCCGGGACAGGGTGGTTCACCCCTCCACTTT. Its protein is CASSLDPGQGGSPLHF.